The 24 T cell receptor beta chains given below trace back to one sample, sequenced in a study of response to subunit inactivated influenza vaccine. From the RT-PCR reads, TCRdb called clonotypes with MiXCR, one entry per CDR3 protein. The data show roughly 700,000 distinct CDR3 sequences, around 13% seen once. The source was PBMCs from blood, collected 14 to 15 days before vaccination. Receptors were obtained from a man aged 50-59 years who received an inactivated influenza vaccine.

V usage is TRBV4-2 and J usage is TRBJ2-7, with 10 bases lining up with TRBD2. After removal of 0 bases from V and 7 bases from J, the junction contained 3 bases not matched to a gene. The CDR3 extends over 14 amino acids. In germline, CDR1 is LGHNA, CDR2 YNFKEQ. As DNA, the CDR3 is TGTGCCAGCAGCCAAGATGAAGCGGGAGGGGAGCAGTACTTC. This sequence encodes CASSQDEAGGEQYF.

There are a few counts of this clonotype. The chain employs TRBV6-2 or TRBV6-3 and TRBJ1-1; D gene unclear. Per germline, CDR1 MNHEY and CDR2 SVGEGT. The CDR3 contains 12 residues. V was trimmed by 1 base and J by 7 bases, leaving 7 bases between them. The CDR3 region has the DNA TGTGCCAGCAGTTACTGGGGAATTGAAGCTTTCTTT. The encoded protein is CASSYWGIEAFF.

This clonotype was seen at least ten times. The chain couples TRBV12-3 or TRBV12-4 to TRBJ2-2; no firm D call. Trimming cost V 2 bases and J 1 base, with 8 bases left between them. CDR3 length: 15 amino acids. The DNA for the CDR3 is TGTGCCAGCAGTTTATTCTCTGGGAACACCGGGGAGCTGTTTTTT. Its protein product is CASSLFSGNTGELFF.

This clonotype was seen only a few times. This rearrangement joins TRBV3-1 to TRBJ2-2; 8 bases are shared with TRBD1. Per germline, CDR1 LGHDT and CDR2 YNNKEL (reference sequence). The CDR3 runs 15 residues. Trimming cost V 4 bases and J 4 bases; bases outside gene matches: 5. The CDR3 DNA is TGTGCCAGCAGCCCCAGGGGGCGAGGCACCGGGGAGCTGTTTTTT. It is translated as CASSPRGRGTGELFF.

This clonotype was counted ten times or more. The CDR3 DNA reads as TGCAGTGCTCGGGGGTATAGCAATCAGCCCCAGCATTTT. Translating it yields CSARGYSNQPQHF. The J gene is TRBJ1-5, the V gene TRBV20-1; D perhaps matches TRBD1 (5 bases). Trimming left V 5 bases short and J 0 bases short, with 8 bases between. CDR3 size: 13 residues. The V gene's germline CDR1 is DFQATT and CDR2 SNEGSKA (reference sequence).

This clonotype was recorded at least ten times. The chain employs TRBV18 and TRBJ1-4; D is unresolved. The CDR3 covers 11 residues. Trimming removed 2 bases from V and 6 bases from J, with 1 base in between. Per germline, CDR1 KGHSH and CDR2 LQKENI. In nucleotides, the CDR3 is TGTGCCAGCTCACCAGATGAAAAACTGTTTTTT. Translated, it gives CASSPDEKLFF.

The chain joins TRBV18 to TRBJ2-7; D may correspond to TRBD1 or TRBD2 (5 bases each). V lost 2 bases to trimming and J lost 6 bases, with 14 bases between them. The CDR3 is 14 amino acids. Germline CDR1 reads KGHSH; CDR2 reads LQKENI. CDR3 loop: CASSPDRIGAEQYF. CDR3 in DNA: TGTGCCAGCTCACCAGACCGGATCGGGGCCGAGCAGTACTTC.

This chain connects TRBV15 to TRBJ2-1; weak D call: TRBD2 (5 bases). The CDR3 length is 16 residues. V was pared by 0 bases and J by 7 bases, with 16 bases between. Germline lookup yields CDR1 LNHNV and CDR2 YYDKDF (reference sequence). This CDR3 reads CATSRDRGLGLNEQFF. The CDR3 DNA reads as TGTGCCACCAGCAGAGATCGAGGGCTTGGTTTGAATGAGCAGTTCTTC.

The rearrangement joins TRBV20-1 to TRBJ2-2; TRBD2 is a possible D gene (7 bases). V shed 6 bases and J shed 6 bases, with 14 bases lying between them. Germline CDR1 and CDR2: DFQATT and SNEGSKA (reference sequence). CDR3 size: 13 residues. The CDR3 protein is CSAPEGGAGELFF. The CDR3, as DNA: TGCAGTGCGCCAGAGGGGGGGGCCGGGGAGCTGTTTTTT.

This clonotype has a handful of counts. The chain recombines TRBV7-6 with TRBJ2-2; 8 bases are a match to TRBD2. Germline-derived CDR1 and CDR2 are SGHVS and FNYEAQ. The CDR3 covers 16 residues. The ends lost 1 base at V and 3 bases at J; junction bases unmatched: 4. In DNA, the CDR3 is TGTGCCAGCAGCTTAGGCACTAGCGGATACACCGGGGAGCTGTTTTTT. This encodes CASSLGTSGYTGELFF.

This clonotype showed up just a few times. This rearrangement joins TRBV10-3 to TRBJ2-1; 10 nucleotides align to TRBD2. This CDR3 is built from 16 residues. V lost 4 bases and J lost 5; bases outside the gene matches: 8. CDR1 is ENHRY, CDR2 SYGVKD, per germline. DNA for the CDR3: TGTGCCATCAGTGTTTCCGGGACTAGCGCTAACAATGAGCAGTTCTTC. Amino acids: CAISVSGTSANNEQFF.

The V gene is TRBV15, the J gene TRBJ2-1; a weak D match, TRBD2 (5 bases). The CDR3 sequence is 13 residues long. Germline values: CDR1 LNHNV, CDR2 YYDKDF (reference sequence). The germline V and J ends were trimmed by 1 base and 9 bases, with 10 bases remaining between them. CDR3 sequence reads: CATSRARGLEQFF. The DNA for the CDR3 is TGTGCCACCAGCAGAGCTCGAGGGCTTGAGCAGTTCTTC.

This clonotype was recorded at least ten times. V gene TRBV11-1 combines with J gene TRBJ2-5; tentatively, D is TRBD2 (6 bases). CDR1 SGHAT and CDR2 FQDESV come from the germline V gene (reference sequence). CDR3 length: 13 residues. With 6 bases removed from V and 3 bases from J, the gap between germline ends came to 11 bases. For the CDR3, the DNA is TGTGCCAGCAGTCCCGGGACTGAAGAGACCCAGTACTTC. Amino acid sequence: CASSPGTEETQYF. The entire variable domain, with the rest obtained from reference TRBV11-1 and TRBJ2-5, is as follows: EAEVAQSPRYKITEKSQAVAFWCDPISGHATLYWYRQILGQGPELLVQFQDESVVDDSQLPKDRFSAERLKGVDSTLKIQPAELGDSAMYLCASSPGTEETQYFGPGTRLLVL.

The chain is built from TRBV3-1 and TRBJ2-5; D might be TRBD2 (6 bases). V lost 4 bases, J lost 3 bases, and 9 bases lay in between. Germline V gene lookup returns CDR1 LGHDT and CDR2 YNNKEL (reference sequence). CDR3 length equals 13 residues. The CDR3 reads CASSPGLKETQYF. The CDR3 DNA is TGTGCCAGCAGCCCGGGACTCAAAGAGACCCAGTACTTC.

This clonotype was counted ten times or more. The chain combines TRBV20-1 with TRBJ2-5, with 11 bases matching TRBD2. This CDR3 has 19 residues. Germline CDR1 and CDR2: DFQATT and SNEGSKA (reference sequence). V was pared by 0 bases and J by 1 base, with 13 bases of the junction left unmatched. The CDR3 sequence: CSAREASGGLNHPQETQYF. The DNA for the CDR3 is TGCAGTGCTAGAGAAGCTAGCGGGGGGCTAAACCACCCCCAAGAGACCCAGTACTTC.

This clonotype showed up just a few times. The chain uses TRBV9 and TRBJ2-7; weak D call: TRBD1 (6 bases). Trimming took 0 bases from V and 5 from J, leaving 12 bases between them. The CDR3 is 14 residues long. Per germline, CDR1 SGDLS and CDR2 YYNGEE. The CDR3 region is CASSVAGASDEQYF. DNA for the CDR3: TGTGCCAGCAGCGTAGCAGGGGCATCGGACGAGCAGTACTTC. Drawing the rest from reference TRBV9 and TRBJ2-7, the complete variable domain is DSGVTQTPKHLITATGQRVTLRCSPRSGDLSVYWYQQSLDQGLQFLIQYYNGEERAKGNILERFSAQQFPDLHSELNLSSLELGDSALYFCASSVAGASDEQYFGPGTRLTVT.

In its sample, this clonotype was seen a few times. This chain uses TRBV7-8 with TRBJ2-1; 13 positions agree with TRBD2. With V trimmed by 4 bases and J by 6 bases, 6 bases remained unmatched. The CDR3 is 16 residues long. Germline V lookup: CDR1 SGHVS, CDR2 FQNEAQ. CDR3 bases: TGTGCCAGCAGCTCCCTACTAGCGGGGGGGCCCAATGAGCAGTTCTTC. Its translation is CASSSLLAGGPNEQFF.

The chain employs TRBV5-1 and TRBJ2-7, with D perhaps matching TRBD2 (5 bases). The CDR3 contains 13 residues. The germline V gene has CDR1 SGHRS and CDR2 YFSETQ. The V end was cut by 1 base, the J end by 5 bases, with 10 bases between. The CDR3 loop reads CASSLSDSDEQYF. CDR3 in DNA: TGCGCCAGCAGCTTGTCGGATAGCGACGAGCAGTACTTC.

The V gene is TRBV7-2, the J gene TRBJ2-3, with a tentative D call TRBD2 (6 bases). The V gene's germline CDR1 is SGHTA and CDR2 FQGNSA. V lost 6 bases and J lost 3, with 19 bases in between. CDR3 size: 16 residues. The CDR3 DNA reads as TGTGCCAGCAGATTAACGGGTATCGGGGGAACAGATACGCAGTATTTT. It is translated as CASRLTGIGGTDTQYF.

The chain joins TRBV25-1 to TRBJ2-1; the D gene is possibly TRBD2 (6 bases). Trimming took 3 bases from V and 12 from J, leaving 9 bases between them. The CDR3 covers 11 residues. CDR1 MGHDK and CDR2 SYGVNS come from the germline V gene. DNA for the CDR3: TGTGCCAGCAGTGAGACCGGGGGGCAGTTCTTC. Residues: CASSETGGQFF.

The V gene is TRBV12-3 or TRBV12-4, the J gene TRBJ2-5; the D is unclear. Trimming removed 6 bases from V and 1 base from J, with 12 bases in between. The CDR3 totals 14 residues. This CDR3 is CASSSFERQETQYF. As DNA, the CDR3 is TGTGCCAGCAGCAGCTTTGAGCGCCAAGAGACCCAGTACTTC.

This rearrangement joins TRBV2 to TRBJ2-7; weak D call: TRBD2 (5 bases). The CDR3 sequence is 15 residues long. Germline CDR1 and CDR2: SNHLY and FYNNEI. V lost 3 bases to trimming and J lost 3 bases, with 15 bases between them. In nucleotides, the CDR3 is TGTGCCAGCAGTGAGTCGGGGATGTCCATCTACGAGCAGTACTTC. Its protein is CASSESGMSIYEQYF.

This clonotype has a count of ten or more. The genes are TRBV5-1 and TRBJ2-1; 11 nucleotides agree with TRBD2. With V trimmed by 0 bases and J by 2 bases, 19 bases remained unmatched. CDR1 is SGHRS and CDR2 is YFSETQ in the germline V gene. The CDR3 is 22 amino acids. The CDR3 DNA follows: TGCGCCAGCAGCTTGGAGTCGTTAGCGGGAGGGCCCTTCATAGGAACCTACAATGAGCAGTTCTTC. This sequence encodes CASSLESLAGGPFIGTYNEQFF.

The chain combines TRBV6-1 with TRBJ2-7, with 7 nucleotides matching TRBD1. With 6 bases clipped from V and 6 bases from J, the junction kept 14 bases outside the gene matches. The length of the CDR3 is 15 residues. Germline CDR1 MNHNS, CDR2 SASEGT. The DNA of the CDR3 is TGTGCCAGCAGGGGCGCCGGGACAGTACATAGCGAGCAGTACTTC. Translating it yields CASRGAGTVHSEQYF.